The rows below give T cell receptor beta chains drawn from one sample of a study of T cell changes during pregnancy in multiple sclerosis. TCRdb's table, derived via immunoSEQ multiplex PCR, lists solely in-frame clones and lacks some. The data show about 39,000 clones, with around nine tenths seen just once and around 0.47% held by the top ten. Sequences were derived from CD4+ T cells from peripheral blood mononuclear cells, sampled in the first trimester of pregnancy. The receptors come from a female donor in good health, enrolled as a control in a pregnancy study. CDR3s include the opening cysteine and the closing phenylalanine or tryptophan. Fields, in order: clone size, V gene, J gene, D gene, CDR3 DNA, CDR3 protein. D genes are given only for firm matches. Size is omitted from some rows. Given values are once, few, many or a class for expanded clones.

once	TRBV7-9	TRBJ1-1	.	TGTGCCAGCAGCTTACAGGCAGGGCTGGGTGAAGCTTTCTTT	CASSLQAGLGEAFF
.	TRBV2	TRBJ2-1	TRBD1	TGTGCCTCCCAACGGACAGGGGCCAACAATGAGCAGTTCTTC	CASQRTGANNEQFF
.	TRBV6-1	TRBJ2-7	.	TGTGCCAGCAGTGAAAGCGGTTACGAGCAGTACTTC	CASSESGYEQYF
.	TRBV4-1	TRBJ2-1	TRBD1	TGCGCCAGCAGCCATTTGGACAGGGACAATGAGCAGTTCTTC	CASSHLDRDNEQFF
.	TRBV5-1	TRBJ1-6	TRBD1	TGCGCCAGCAGCTTAAGGGGCGGGACAGGGAATTCACCCCTCCACTTT	CASSLRGGTGNSPLHF
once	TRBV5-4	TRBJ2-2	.	TGTGCCAGCAGCTTCCCAGGGCCAGGGAACACCGGGGAGCTGTTTTTT	CASSFPGPGNTGELFF
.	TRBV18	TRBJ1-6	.	TGTGCCAGCTCACCCGTACAAGGGGTATCACCCCTCCACTTT	CASSPVQGVSPLHF
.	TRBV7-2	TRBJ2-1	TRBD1	TGTGCCAGCAGCCCGGACAGGGGAAGGGAGCAGTTCTTC	CASSPDRGREQFF
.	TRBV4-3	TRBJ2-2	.	TGCGCCAGCAGCTACGCCTCAGGGGCCGGGGAGCTGTTTTTT	CASSYASGAGELFF
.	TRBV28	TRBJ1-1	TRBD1	TGTGCCAGCAGTTTACGCGGGACAGCAAACACTGAAGCTTTCTTT	CASSLRGTANTEAFF
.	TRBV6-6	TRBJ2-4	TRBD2	TGTGCCAGCAGTCTACCGGGGGGGGCCAAAAACATTCAGTACTTC	CASSLPGGAKNIQYF
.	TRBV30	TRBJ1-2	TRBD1	TGTGCCTGGAGTCCGGACAGGAACTATGGCTACACCTTC	CAWSPDRNYGYTF
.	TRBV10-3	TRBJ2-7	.	TGTGCCATCAGCGGGACAACCTACGAGCAGTACTTC	CAISGTTYEQYF
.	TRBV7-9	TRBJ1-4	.	TGTGCCAGCAGCTTGGGAGACAGGTTTAATGAAAAACTGTTTTTT	CASSLGDRFNEKLFF
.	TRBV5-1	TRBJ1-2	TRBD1	TGCGCCAGCAGCTGGGGACAGGGTAGGAACTATGGCTACACCTTC	CASSWGQGRNYGYTF
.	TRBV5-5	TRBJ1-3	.	TGTGCCAGCAGCTTGGCAGGGGAAGGAAACACCATATATTTT	CASSLAGEGNTIYF
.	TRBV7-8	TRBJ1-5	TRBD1	TGTGCCAGCAGCTTACAAGGGGGCCTTCAGCCCCAGCATTTT	CASSLQGGLQPQHF